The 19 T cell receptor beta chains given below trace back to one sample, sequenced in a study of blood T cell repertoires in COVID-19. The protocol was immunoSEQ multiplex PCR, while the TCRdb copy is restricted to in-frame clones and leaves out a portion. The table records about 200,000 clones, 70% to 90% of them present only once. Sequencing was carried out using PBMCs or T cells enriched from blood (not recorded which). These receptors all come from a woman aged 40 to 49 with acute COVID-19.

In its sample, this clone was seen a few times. CDR3 in amino acids: CASSQAPHRGSYNEQFF. Here the CDR3 DNA reads TGCGCCAGCAGCCAAGCTCCCCACCGGGGCTCCTACAATGAGCAGTTCTTC. The genes are TRBV4-1 and TRBJ2-1, with D possibly being TRBD2 (5 bases). CDR1 is MGHRA, CDR2 YSYEKL, per germline. V lost 1 base, J lost 0 bases, and 13 bases lay in between. The CDR3 is made up of 17 amino acids.

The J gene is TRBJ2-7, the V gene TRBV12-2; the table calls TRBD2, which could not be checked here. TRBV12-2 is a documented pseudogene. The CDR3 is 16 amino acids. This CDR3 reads CASRGGTSGATYEQYF. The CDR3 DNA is TGTGCAAGTCGCGGAGGGACTAGCGGGGCCACCTACGAGCAGTACTTC.

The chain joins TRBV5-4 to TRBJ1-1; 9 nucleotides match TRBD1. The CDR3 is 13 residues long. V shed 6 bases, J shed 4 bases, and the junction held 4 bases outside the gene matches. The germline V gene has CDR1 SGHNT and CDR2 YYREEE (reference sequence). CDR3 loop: CASIETGGTEAFF. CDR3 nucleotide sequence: TGTGCCAGCATCGAGACAGGGGGCACTGAAGCTTTCTTT.

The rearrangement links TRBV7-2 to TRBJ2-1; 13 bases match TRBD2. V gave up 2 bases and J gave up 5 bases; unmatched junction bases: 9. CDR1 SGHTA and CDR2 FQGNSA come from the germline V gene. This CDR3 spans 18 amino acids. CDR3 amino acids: CASSLTSGRAFTHNEQFF. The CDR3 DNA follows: TGTGCCAGCAGCTTAACTAGCGGGAGGGCCTTCACCCACAATGAGCAGTTCTTC.

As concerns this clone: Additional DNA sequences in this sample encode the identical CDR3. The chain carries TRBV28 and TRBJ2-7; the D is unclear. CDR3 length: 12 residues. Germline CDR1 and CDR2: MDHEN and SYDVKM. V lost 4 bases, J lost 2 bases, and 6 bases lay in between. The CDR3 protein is CASSSETYEQYF. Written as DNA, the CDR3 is TGTGCCAGCAGTTCTGAGACCTACGAGCAGTACTTC.

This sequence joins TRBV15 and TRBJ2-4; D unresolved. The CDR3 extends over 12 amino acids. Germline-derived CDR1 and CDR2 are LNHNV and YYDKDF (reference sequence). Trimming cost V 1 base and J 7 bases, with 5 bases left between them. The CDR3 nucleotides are TGTGCCACCAGCAGAGGGAGCAACATTCAGTACTTC. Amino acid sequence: CATSRGSNIQYF.

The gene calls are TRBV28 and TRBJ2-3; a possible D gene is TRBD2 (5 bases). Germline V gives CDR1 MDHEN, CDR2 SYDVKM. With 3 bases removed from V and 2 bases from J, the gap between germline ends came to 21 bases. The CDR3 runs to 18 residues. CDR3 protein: CASSLRVSFLSLTDTQYF. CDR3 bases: TGTGCCAGCAGTTTGAGGGTTTCTTTTCTTTCCCTCACAGATACGCAGTATTTT.

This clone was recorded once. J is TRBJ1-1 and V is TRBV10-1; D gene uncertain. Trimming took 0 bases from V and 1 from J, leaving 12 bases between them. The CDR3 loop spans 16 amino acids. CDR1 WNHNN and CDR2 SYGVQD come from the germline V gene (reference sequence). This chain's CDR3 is CASSESIGGSNTEAFF. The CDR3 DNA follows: TGCGCCAGCAGTGAGTCGATTGGCGGATCGAACACTGAAGCTTTCTTT.

CDR3 nucleotides: TGCGCCAGCAGCCAGATGTGGACAGGGTCCTACGAGCAGTACTTC. This gives the protein CASSQMWTGSYEQYF. The chain recombines TRBV4-3 with TRBJ2-7, with 8 bases that match TRBD1. Trimming at V came to 3 bases and at J to 1 base, leaving 5 bases not matched to a gene. The CDR3 has 15 residues. Germline CDR1 and CDR2: LGHNA and YSLEER.

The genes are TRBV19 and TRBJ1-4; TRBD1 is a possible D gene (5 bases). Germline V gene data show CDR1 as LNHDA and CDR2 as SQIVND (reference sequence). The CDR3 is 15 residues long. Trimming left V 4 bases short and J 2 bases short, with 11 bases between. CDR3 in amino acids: CASSTPGGTNEKLFF. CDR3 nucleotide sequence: TGTGCCAGTAGTACCCCGGGGGGGACTAATGAAAAACTGTTTTTT.

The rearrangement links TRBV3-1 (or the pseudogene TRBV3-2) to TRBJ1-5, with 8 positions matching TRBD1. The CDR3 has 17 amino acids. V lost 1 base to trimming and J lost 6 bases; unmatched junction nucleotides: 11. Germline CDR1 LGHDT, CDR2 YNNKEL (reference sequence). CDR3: CASSQGRGRLDTQPQHF. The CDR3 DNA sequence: TGTGCCAGCAGCCAAGGCAGGGGGCGACTTGATACTCAGCCCCAGCATTTT.

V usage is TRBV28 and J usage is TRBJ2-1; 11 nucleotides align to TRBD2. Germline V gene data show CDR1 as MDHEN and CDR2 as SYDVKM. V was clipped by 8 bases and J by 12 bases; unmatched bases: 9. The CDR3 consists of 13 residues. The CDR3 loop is CASLSGRAEAQFF. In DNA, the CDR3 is TGTGCCAGCCTTAGCGGGAGGGCTGAGGCGCAGTTCTTC.

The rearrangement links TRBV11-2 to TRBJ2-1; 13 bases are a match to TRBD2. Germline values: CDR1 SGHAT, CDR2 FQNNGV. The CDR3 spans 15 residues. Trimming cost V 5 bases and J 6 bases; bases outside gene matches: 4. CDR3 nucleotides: TGTGCCAGCAGCATACTAGCGGGAGGGCCCAATGAGCAGTTCTTC. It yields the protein CASSILAGGPNEQFF.

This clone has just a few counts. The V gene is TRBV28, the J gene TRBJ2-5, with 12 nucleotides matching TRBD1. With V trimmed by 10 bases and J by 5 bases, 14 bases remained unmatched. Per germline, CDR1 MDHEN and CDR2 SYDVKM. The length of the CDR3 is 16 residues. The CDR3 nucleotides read TGTGCCATCCGGGGACCGGGACAGGGGGCGGGGGAGACCCAGTACTTC. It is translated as CAIRGPGQGAGETQYF. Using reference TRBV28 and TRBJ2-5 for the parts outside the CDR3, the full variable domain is DVKVTQSSRYLVKRTGEKVFLECVQDMDHENMFWYRQDPGLGLRLIYFSYDVKMKEKGDIPEGYSVSREKKERFSLILESASTNQTSMYLCAIRGPGQGAGETQYFGPGTRLLVL.

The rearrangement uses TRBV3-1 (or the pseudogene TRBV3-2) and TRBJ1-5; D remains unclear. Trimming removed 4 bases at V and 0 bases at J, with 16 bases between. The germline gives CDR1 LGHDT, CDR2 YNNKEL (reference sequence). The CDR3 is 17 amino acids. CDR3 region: CASSRGVGGSSNQPQHF. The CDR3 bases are TGTGCCAGCAGCCGGGGAGTAGGTGGCAGTAGCAATCAGCCCCAGCATTTT.

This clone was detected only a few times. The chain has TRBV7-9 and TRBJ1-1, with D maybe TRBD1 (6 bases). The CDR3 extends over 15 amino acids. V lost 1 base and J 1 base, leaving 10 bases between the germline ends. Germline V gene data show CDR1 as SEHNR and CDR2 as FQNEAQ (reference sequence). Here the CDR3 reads CASSLGAGANTEAFF. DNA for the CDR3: TGTGCCAGCAGCTTAGGAGCAGGGGCGAACACTGAAGCTTTCTTT.

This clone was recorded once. The chain's CDR3 is CASSQAGTGAYEQYF. CDR3 DNA: TGTGCCAGCAGCCAAGCCGGGACAGGGGCCTACGAGCAGTACTTC. The chain uses TRBV14 and TRBJ2-7; 10 bases align to TRBD1. This CDR3 has 15 residues. Germline V lookup: CDR1 SGHDN, CDR2 FVKESK. The J segment lost 2 bases and the V segment lost 1 base, leaving 2 bases of the junction unmatched.

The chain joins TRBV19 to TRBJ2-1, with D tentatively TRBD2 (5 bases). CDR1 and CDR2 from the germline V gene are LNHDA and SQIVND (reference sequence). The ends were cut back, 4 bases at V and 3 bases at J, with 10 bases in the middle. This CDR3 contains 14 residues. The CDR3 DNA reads TGTGCCAGTAGTAAGTGGACTGACTACAATGAGCAGTTCTTC. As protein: CASSKWTDYNEQFF.

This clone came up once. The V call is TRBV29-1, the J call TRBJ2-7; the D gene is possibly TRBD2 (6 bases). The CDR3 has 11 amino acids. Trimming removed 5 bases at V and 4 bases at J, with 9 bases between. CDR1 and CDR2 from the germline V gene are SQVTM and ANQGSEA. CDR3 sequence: CSVRGNYEQYF. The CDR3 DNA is TGCAGCGTTCGGGGGAATTACGAGCAGTACTTC.